This T cell receptor beta chain was sequenced for a study of CD8+ T cells in alopecia areata. For the study at large: Tofacitinib was taken orally by treated patients, and the dose was 5 to 10 mg twice daily. Whole-study findings and limits: Since there was just one nonresponder, nobody can yet say how baseline CD8+ expansion ties to response.

Following extraction, RNA underwent reverse transcription to cDNA, which served as the sequencing template. Here immunoSEQ multiplex PCR was the method, and the copy in TCRdb shows in-frame clones only, minus some. Of roughly 100,000 clones listed, just over 85% were seen once; the top ten hold roughly 10%. A remark on this clone: The target antigen is unknown.

Treatment denoted: oral pan-JAK inhibitor, 5-10 mg twice daily. Trimming shortened V by 2 bases and J by 2 bases, and 6 bases separated the two germline ends. The V gene's germline CDR1 is PRHDT and CDR2 FYEKMQ (reference sequence). The CDR3 runs to 13 residues. Sequenced material: CD8+ T cells sorted from blood, taken at approximately week 30, from a patient treated with tofacitinib. The TCR comes from a human donor with alopecia areata. V gene TRBV13 combines with J gene TRBJ1-1; D is unclear. This CDR3 is CASSLRANTEAFF. The CDR3, as DNA: TGTGCCAGCAGCTTAAGGGCAAACACTGAAGCTTTCTTT. The full variable domain, rest sourced from reference TRBV13 and TRBJ1-1, is AAGVIQSPRHLIKEKRETATLKCYPIPRHDTVYWYQQGPGQDPQFLISFYEKMQSDKGSIPDRFSAQQFSDYHSELNMSSLELGDSALYFCASSLRANTEAFFGQGTRLTVV.